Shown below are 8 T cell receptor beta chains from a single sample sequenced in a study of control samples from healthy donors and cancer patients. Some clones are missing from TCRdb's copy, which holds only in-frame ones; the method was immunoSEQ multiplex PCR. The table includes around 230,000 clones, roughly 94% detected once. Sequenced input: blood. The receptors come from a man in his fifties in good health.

The CDR3 nucleotides are TGTGCCAGCAGTGAAAGGGGGCCCTACACTGAAGCTTTCTTT. Its translation: CASSERGPYTEAFF. The rearrangement joins TRBV2 to TRBJ1-1; 7 positions match TRBD1. The germline gives CDR1 SNHLY, CDR2 FYNNEI. The CDR3 consists of 14 residues. V was pared by 2 bases and J by 3 bases, with 3 bases of the junction left unmatched.

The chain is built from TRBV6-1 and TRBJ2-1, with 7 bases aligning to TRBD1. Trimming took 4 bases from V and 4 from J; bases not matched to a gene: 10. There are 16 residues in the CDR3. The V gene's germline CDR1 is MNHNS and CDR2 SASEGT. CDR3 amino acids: CASSARDSKIYNEQFF. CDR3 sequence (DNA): TGTGCCAGCAGTGCGAGGGACAGCAAGATATACAATGAGCAGTTCTTC.

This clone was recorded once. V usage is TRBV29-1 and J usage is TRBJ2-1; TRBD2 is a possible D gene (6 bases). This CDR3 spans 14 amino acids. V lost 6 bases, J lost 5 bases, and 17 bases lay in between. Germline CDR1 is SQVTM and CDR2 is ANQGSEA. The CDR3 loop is CSVRGDFSHNEQFF. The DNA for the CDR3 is TGCAGCGTACGTGGGGACTTTTCGCACAATGAGCAGTTCTTC.

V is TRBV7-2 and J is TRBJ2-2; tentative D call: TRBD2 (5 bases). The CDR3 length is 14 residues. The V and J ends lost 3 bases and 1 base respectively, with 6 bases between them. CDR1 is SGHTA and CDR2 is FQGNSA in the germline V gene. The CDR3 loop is CASSFGGNTGELFF. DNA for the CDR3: TGTGCCAGCAGCTTCGGAGGGAACACCGGGGAGCTGTTTTTT.

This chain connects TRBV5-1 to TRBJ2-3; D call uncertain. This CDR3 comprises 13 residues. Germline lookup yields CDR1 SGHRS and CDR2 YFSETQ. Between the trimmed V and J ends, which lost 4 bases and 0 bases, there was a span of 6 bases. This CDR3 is CASSESSTDTQYF. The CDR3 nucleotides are TGCGCCAGCAGCGAATCTAGCACAGATACGCAGTATTTT.

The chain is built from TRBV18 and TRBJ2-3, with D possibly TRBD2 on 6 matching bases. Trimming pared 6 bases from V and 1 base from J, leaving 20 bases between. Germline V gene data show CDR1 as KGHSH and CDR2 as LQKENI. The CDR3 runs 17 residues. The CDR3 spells CASSTTGRGAGTDTQYF. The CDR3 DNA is TGTGCCAGCTCCACCACCGGCCGCGGGGCCGGCACAGATACGCAGTATTTT.

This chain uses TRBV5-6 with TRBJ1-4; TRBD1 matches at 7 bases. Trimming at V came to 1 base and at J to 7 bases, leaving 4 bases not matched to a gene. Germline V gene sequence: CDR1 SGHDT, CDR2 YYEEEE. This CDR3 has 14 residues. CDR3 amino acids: CASSLRGLGEKLFF. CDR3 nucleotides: TGTGCCAGCAGCTTGAGGGGGCTTGGTGAAAAACTGTTTTTT. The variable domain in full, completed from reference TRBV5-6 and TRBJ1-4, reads DAGVTQSPTHLIKTRGQQVTLRCSPKSGHDTVSWYQQALGQGPQFIFQYYEEEERQRGNFPDRFSGHQFPNYSSELNVNALLLGDSALYLCASSLRGLGEKLFFGSGTQLSVL.

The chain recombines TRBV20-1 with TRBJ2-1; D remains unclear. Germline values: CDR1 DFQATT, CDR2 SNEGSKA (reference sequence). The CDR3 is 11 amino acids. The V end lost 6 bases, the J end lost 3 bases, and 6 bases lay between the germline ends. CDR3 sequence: CSARYYNEQFF. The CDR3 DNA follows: TGCAGTGCGCGATACTACAATGAGCAGTTCTTC.